Listed here is a single TCR beta chain. It has no known antigen specificity. No base qualities exist here, and no much larger clone lies one base off it. Donors were healthy HIV-negative adults with no recently reported acute infections or vaccinations. Only Caucasian adults living in Nashville, Tennessee, USA were represented among the donors. CD4+ T cells were enriched through magnetic negative selection, after which naive cells were positively selected on CD45RA and the remaining negative fraction served as the memory subset. After blood collection by leukapheresis, PBMCs were isolated using Ficoll-Histopaque density gradient centrifugation and then cryopreserved in the vapor phase of liquid nitrogen. Analytical flow cytometry was used to check the purity and quantity of each magnetically sorted T cell population. Genomic DNA was isolated from every sorted fraction and measured by UV absorbance on a Nanodrop 2000c.

The CDR3 contains 15 residues, cysteine and phenylalanine counted. Left in the record is the CDR3 DNA by itself, 45 bases read in frame from the first base. Based on the germline V gene, the CDR1 and CDR2 sequences are MGHRA and YSYEKL. Deletion took 0 bases off V and 8 bases off J, with a span of 16 bases between the germline ends. This sample was taken from a study of shared clonotypes between healthy human individuals (dated by TCRdb to 2020 to 2021). Broadly, across the study: Two women and a few men aged 18 to 49 years were included in the cohort. Per donor, three plates each were used for CD4 naive and CD4 memory, two for CD8 naive, and one for CD8 memory. The study deeply sequenced blood TCR repertoires of about 5 healthy adults to estimate repertoire size and the extent of clonotype sharing between individuals. Libraries were prepared and TCR repertoires were sequenced by different laboratories using diverse techniques, in order to increase sequencing depth and limit assay-specific biases. Per donor, leukapheresis produced somewhere between about 0.9 and 10 billion PBMCs.

The investigation overall reported the following: Rarefaction of sorted-subset datasets indicated incomplete sequencing despite the large sequencing depth. The genetic and exposure-history diversity represented was limited by the small number of donors. Naive subsets generally had larger estimated clonotype richness than memory subsets. Pairwise subsampling led to the expectation that sequencing depth would affect the degree of clonotype sharing among donors. Sampling was restricted to blood, and TCR repertoires in tissue are likely to differ from TCR repertoires in blood. When a few donors were compared, the shared fraction of clonotypes was 5% to 6.5% for naive CD4, about 4% for naive CD8, 2% to 2.5% for memory CD4, and less than 0.45% for memory CD8. Compared with non-shared clonotypes, clonotypes shared by all four sorted-subset donors had higher generation probabilities.

TCR CDR3 regions were amplified from genomic DNA by multiplex PCR using the deep immunoSEQ assay. For each cell subset, the extracted genomic DNA was distributed evenly across all wells of several immunoSEQ 96-well plates, and each plate served as one replicate. For sorted subsets, each replicate PCR was loaded with around 220 ng genomic DNA, equivalent to roughly 30,000 T cell genomes. The purified libraries were quantified using a Qubit 3.0 fluorometer, sized with a Bioanalyzer 2100, and then quantified again using the KAPA Library Quantification kit. Each immunoSEQ 96-well plate was sequenced on its own single-read 150-cycle Illumina NextSeq 550 flow cell. Concerning the study's data processing: Because only junctional sequences without quality scores were contained in the immunoSEQ output, filtering matching that applied to full-length reads could not be performed. Sequences were annotated with PyIR, a Python wrapper for IgBLAST v1.9, using IMGT germline references to assign V/J genes and CDR3. Reads were filtered out if the reads had weak V/J assignments (E-value above 1e-6), no CDR3, stop codons, out-of-frame junctions, or ambiguous translated residues. V3J clonotypes were defined as sequences sharing the same inferred V gene, J gene, and CDR3 amino acid sequence. Percentage overlap between repertoires was computed as shared unique clonotypes divided by the size of the smaller repertoire. Three approaches were used to assess repertoire richness: RTK rarefaction, the Chao1 estimator, and Recon v2.1 estimates of unobserved clonotypes. Generation probabilities for all TCRbeta clonotypes obtained by the gDNA method from a few donors were computed using OLGA. TCRdb stores this immuneACCESS table with in-frame sequences only. Part of the clones is absent; in the studies checked, under half of the shortfall reflects unresolved V genes, and no reason is known for the rest. Clone size and V and J calls were adopted from that table, with D and trimming inferred from the DNA. The sample profile shows 2 million to 3 million clones; under 95% of them were found once. The ten largest account for 0.36% of the sample.

Sequencing input: naive CD4+ T cells from PBMCs. The sample's cell subset or site, from its label and the paper: CD45RA+ positively selected. In this chain, TRBV4-1 is recombined with TRBJ1-2; the D gene is not confidently resolved. This sequence originates from a man younger than 35 in good health. Some clones in this sample may be carry-over from other donors' samples. The sequenced DNA: TGCGCCAGCAGCCAAGATCGACGGTTAATGGGGGGCTACACCTTC. Its amino acids are CASSQDRRLMGGYTF.